One sample yielded the 26 T cell receptor beta chains listed below, sequenced in a study of identical twins. TCRdb used MiXCR to reprocess the 5' RACE reads, holding one entry per CDR3 protein. The repertoire holds roughly 690,000 distinct CDR3 sequences, approximately 6.1% seen once, with 1.5% to 2% in the top ten. Sequences were obtained from naive T cells sorted from blood. The source is a man aged 18 to 30 in good health.

This clonotype was observed at least ten times. This chain connects TRBV7-6 to TRBJ1-1; the D is unclear. The germline V gene has CDR1 SGHVS and CDR2 FNYEAQ. With 3 bases removed from V and 2 bases from J, the gap between germline ends came to 7 bases. The length of the CDR3 is 13 residues. CDR3 region: CASSLGHNTEAFF. CDR3 coding DNA: TGTGCCAGCAGCTTGGGTCATAACACTGAAGCTTTCTTT.

This clonotype has only a few counts. The J gene is TRBJ1-5, the V gene TRBV6-5, with TRBD1 matching over 9 bases. This CDR3 has 18 residues. The V segment lost 2 bases and the J segment 1 base; nucleotides outside the gene matches: 9. Germline V gene lookup returns CDR1 MNHEY and CDR2 SVGAGI. The CDR3 sequence: CASSYPGFGQGSNQPQHF. As DNA, the CDR3 is TGTGCCAGCAGTTACCCCGGGTTCGGACAGGGGAGCAATCAGCCCCAGCATTTT.

V gene TRBV19 combines with J gene TRBJ1-1; D perhaps matches TRBD1 (5 bases). Germline lookup yields CDR1 LNHDA and CDR2 SQIVND (reference sequence). The CDR3 length is 14 residues. The V end was cut by 3 bases, the J end by 0 bases, with 8 bases between. Here the CDR3 reads CASSMTVMNTEAFF. CDR3 nucleotide sequence: TGTGCCAGTAGTATGACAGTCATGAACACTGAAGCTTTCTTT.

This clonotype was detected a few times. The chain carries TRBV19 and TRBJ2-1; D not resolved. The length of the CDR3 is 12 residues. Germline-derived CDR1 and CDR2 are LNHDA and SQIVND (reference sequence). V lost 0 bases and J lost 15, with 12 bases in between. In DNA, the CDR3 is TGTGCCAGTAGTATAGACCTAGGTGTCTTGTTCTTC. The encoded protein is CASSIDLGVLFF.

The rearrangement joins TRBV9 to TRBJ2-1; TRBD2 aligns across 10 bases. V lost 8 bases, J lost 3 bases, and 11 bases stayed unmatched. Looked up from germline, CDR1 is SGDLS and CDR2 is YYNGEE. The CDR3 covers 16 residues. DNA of the CDR3: TGTGCCAGTACCCCTCCCACTAGCGGGATCTACAATGAGCAGTTCTTC. Amino acids: CASTPPTSGIYNEQFF. Variable domain in full (rest from reference TRBV9 and TRBJ2-1): DSGVTQTPKHLITATGQRVTLRCSPRSGDLSVYWYQQSLDQGLQFLIQYYNGEERAKGNILERFSAQQFPDLHSELNLSSLELGDSALYFCASTPPTSGIYNEQFFGPGTRLTVL.

The chain couples TRBV7-2 to TRBJ2-1; 12 bases agree with TRBD2. This CDR3 has 17 amino acids. V trimming: 4 bases; J trimming: 0 bases; junction bases outside the gene matches: 4. The germline gives CDR1 SGHTA, CDR2 FQGNSA. This chain's CDR3 is CASSSGLAGNSYNEQFF. As DNA, the CDR3 is TGTGCCAGCAGCTCCGGACTAGCGGGGAACTCCTACAATGAGCAGTTCTTC.

This clonotype has just a few counts. V and J are TRBV4-2 and TRBJ2-7; D gene unclear. The germline V gene encodes CDR1 LGHNA and CDR2 YNFKEQ. The CDR3 loop spans 13 amino acids. V was pared by 4 bases and J by 7 bases, with 14 bases between. The CDR3 reads CASSRPVGSEQYF. In DNA form, the CDR3 reads TGTGCCAGCAGCCGACCAGTGGGGTCTGAGCAGTACTTC.

This clonotype was recorded many times. CDR3 region: CASSRISEAFF. The DNA for the CDR3 is TGTGCCAGCAGCCGCATTTCTGAAGCTTTCTTT. This chain links TRBV12-3 or TRBV12-4 with TRBJ1-1; the D is unclear. The V end lost 6 bases, the J end lost 6 bases, and 8 bases lay between the germline ends. This CDR3 spans 11 amino acids.

This clonotype has only a few counts. This sequence joins TRBV28 and TRBJ2-2, with 10 bases aligning to TRBD2. V shed 3 bases, J shed 1 base, and the junction held 5 bases outside the gene matches. Per the germline V gene, CDR1 is MDHEN and CDR2 is SYDVKM. The CDR3 sequence is 17 residues long. The CDR3 reads CASSFSGLAENTGELFF. CDR3 nucleotides: TGTGCCAGCAGTTTCTCCGGACTAGCGGAGAACACCGGGGAGCTGTTTTTT.

This clonotype was seen repeatedly, ten times or more. The CDR3 loop is CSARDPFEGGASTDTQYF. For the CDR3, the DNA is TGCAGTGCTAGAGATCCGTTTGAAGGCGGGGCTAGCACAGATACGCAGTATTTT. V usage is TRBV20-1 and J usage is TRBJ2-3, with D tentatively TRBD2 (6 bases). V shed 0 bases and J shed 0 bases, with 19 bases lying between them. The CDR3 length is 18 residues. Germline V gene data show CDR1 as DFQATT and CDR2 as SNEGSKA (reference sequence).

There are many counts of this clonotype. The chain joins TRBV12-3 or TRBV12-4 to TRBJ1-1, with no clear D. CDR3 size: 15 residues. The V end was cut by 6 bases, the J end by 0 bases, with 14 bases between. CDR3 in amino acids: CASRPVGRMNTEAFF. The DNA of the CDR3 is TGTGCCAGCAGACCCGTGGGGAGAATGAACACTGAAGCTTTCTTT.

The J gene is TRBJ2-5, the V gene TRBV29-1; D call uncertain. The V end lost 1 base, the J end lost 5 bases, and 14 bases lay between the germline ends. Germline lookup yields CDR1 SQVTM and CDR2 ANQGSEA. The CDR3 spans 14 residues. The CDR3 spells CSVEGIISVETQYF. The CDR3 coding sequence is TGCAGCGTTGAAGGCATTATCAGTGTGGAGACCCAGTACTTC.

The sample holds many counts of this clonotype. The chain has TRBV9 and TRBJ2-1; the match to TRBD2 covers 8 bases. V shed 1 base and J 6 bases; nucleotides not matched to a gene: 3. CDR3 length: 14 residues. Per germline, CDR1 SGDLS and CDR2 YYNGEE. The CDR3 sequence: CASSVLAGVNEQFF. Written as DNA, the CDR3 is TGTGCCAGCAGCGTACTAGCGGGTGTCAATGAGCAGTTCTTC.

J is TRBJ2-2 and V is TRBV5-1; the match to TRBD2 covers 11 bases. Germline CDR1 SGHRS, CDR2 YFSETQ. This CDR3 contains 16 residues. The V gene end was trimmed by 3 bases and the J gene end by 1 base; junction bases not matched to a gene: 2. In DNA form, the CDR3 reads TGCGCCAGCAGCTGGGGACTAGCGGAGAACACCGGGGAGCTGTTTTTT. Protein: CASSWGLAENTGELFF.

The V call is TRBV12-3 or TRBV12-4, the J call TRBJ2-3; 14 nucleotides match TRBD2. This CDR3 spans 17 amino acids. V dropped 5 bases and J dropped 5; count of bases not matched to a gene: 9. CDR3 protein: CASSLRTSGRMVDTQYF. The DNA for the CDR3 is TGTGCCAGCAGTCTCCGGACTAGCGGGAGGATGGTAGATACGCAGTATTTT.

The rearrangement uses TRBV10-3 and TRBJ2-2, with 10 bases fitting TRBD2. The CDR3 runs to 17 residues. Germline trimming cut 3 bases from V and 4 bases from J; bases unmatched to any gene: 8. CDR1 ENHRY and CDR2 SYGVKD come from the germline V gene. CDR3 residues: CAISDKSLAGVTGELFF. As DNA, the CDR3 is TGTGCCATCAGTGATAAAAGTCTAGCGGGAGTCACCGGGGAGCTGTTTTTT.

This clonotype was observed many times. V and J are TRBV20-1 and TRBJ1-2; no reliable D call. The germline gives CDR1 DFQATT, CDR2 SNEGSKA (reference sequence). This CDR3 region has 13 residues. V was pared by 1 base and J by 3 bases, with 9 bases between. CDR3 nucleotides: TGCAGTGCTAGAGGTTCCAGTGACTATGGCTACACCTTC. Translated: CSARGSSDYGYTF.

In this sample, this clonotype turned up many times. The V and J genes are TRBV12-3 or TRBV12-4 and TRBJ1-2; D gene ambiguous. The CDR3 is made up of 13 amino acids. V gave up 3 bases and J gave up 6 bases, with 11 bases separating them. CDR3 nucleotide sequence: TGTGCCAGCAGTTTTGATGTCGTGGATGGCTACACCTTC. Protein: CASSFDVVDGYTF.

This clonotype turned up a few times. This chain's CDR3 is CASSGGQPIPYEQYF. The CDR3, as DNA: TGTGCCAGCAGTGGCGGACAGCCGATTCCCTACGAGCAGTACTTC. V is TRBV27 and J is TRBJ2-7, with D perhaps TRBD1 (6 bases). Trimming removed 5 bases at V and 2 bases at J, with 16 bases between. Looked up from germline, CDR1 is MNHEY and CDR2 is SMNVEV (reference sequence). The CDR3 consists of 15 residues.

In its sample, this clonotype was seen many times. V is TRBV25-1 and J is TRBJ2-4, with D possibly TRBD2 on 6 matching bases. Germline V CDR1 and CDR2: MGHDK, SYGVNS. V was cut by 1 base and J by 16 bases, with 14 bases left in between. The CDR3 is 12 residues long. CDR3 nucleotides: TGTGCCAGCAGTGAATTTGGGACTGAGCTCTACTTC. It translates to CASSEFGTELYF. The entire variable domain, with the rest obtained from reference TRBV25-1 and TRBJ2-4, is as follows: EADIYQTPRYLVIGTGKKITLECSQTMGHDKMYWYQQDPGMELHLIHYSYGVNSTEKGDLSSESTVSRIRTEHFPLTLESARPSHTSQYLCASSEFGTELYFGAGTRLSVL.

Ten or more counts support this clonotype. This chain uses TRBV12-3 or TRBV12-4 with TRBJ1-1; no clear D gene. This CDR3 has 13 residues. Trimming left V 6 bases short and J 7 bases short, with 15 bases between. The CDR3 reads CASRAGQLNEAFF. CDR3 sequence (DNA): TGTGCCAGCAGGGCTGGGCAGTTAAATGAAGCTTTCTTT.

This clonotype was counted between two and nine times. The chain carries TRBV3-1 and TRBJ2-7; 10 bases map to TRBD1. V gave up 3 bases and J gave up 2 bases; unmatched junction bases: 4. Germline V lookup: CDR1 LGHDT, CDR2 YNNKEL (reference sequence). CDR3 size: 15 residues. The CDR3 nucleotides read TGTGCCAGCAGCCAGCTGGGACAGGGGACCTACGAGCAGTACTTC. Translated: CASSQLGQGTYEQYF.

This clonotype came up many times. The chain employs TRBV28 and TRBJ1-3; the match to TRBD1 covers 8 bases. Germline CDR1 MDHEN, CDR2 SYDVKM. The CDR3 length is 11 residues. After removal of 10 bases from V and 7 bases from J, the junction contained 3 bases not matched to a gene. CDR3 in amino acids: CATGQGNTIYF. Written as DNA, the CDR3 is TGTGCCACCGGACAGGGTAACACCATATATTTT.

The chain links TRBV29-1 to TRBJ2-6; 9 positions agree with TRBD1. The V segment lost 6 bases and the J segment 1 base; nucleotides outside the gene matches: 10. Per the germline V gene, CDR1 is SQVTM and CDR2 is ANQGSEA. This CDR3 has 17 residues. The DNA of the CDR3 is TGCAGCGTGGGGGACAGGGCGCTTAAATCTGGGGCCAACGTCCTGACTTTC. It encodes CSVGDRALKSGANVLTF.

This clonotype was seen ten or more times. The V and J genes are TRBV6-1 and TRBJ2-7; D is unclear. The germline V and J ends were trimmed by 7 bases and 6 bases, with 19 bases remaining between them. Germline CDR1 MNHNS, CDR2 SASEGT. This CDR3 is built from 14 residues. This chain's CDR3 is CASTNPHGRGEQYF. In DNA form, the CDR3 reads TGTGCCAGCACCAACCCTCACGGTAGAGGCGAGCAGTACTTC.

This clonotype was seen ten or more times. The chain joins TRBV12-3 or TRBV12-4 to TRBJ2-3, with D unclear. Trimming removed 4 bases at V and 0 bases at J, with 8 bases between. This CDR3 spans 14 amino acids. CDR3: CASSSRSSTDTQYF. As DNA, the CDR3 is TGTGCCAGCAGTTCCCGGTCTAGCACAGATACGCAGTATTTT.